Presented here are 20 T cell receptor beta chains from one specimen sequenced in a study of blood T cell repertoires in COVID-19. Clones were read by immunoSEQ multiplex PCR, and TCRdb kept only the in-frame ones, dropping some. This table holds about 62,000 clones, 75% to 90% found once. The specimen sequenced was peripheral blood. All receptors come from a woman aged 55-69 years with COVID-19, enrolled during active disease.

This sequence joins TRBV11-2 and TRBJ1-4; no clear D. V shed 0 bases and J shed 6 bases, with 8 bases lying between them. The CDR3 has 14 amino acids. Germline lookup yields CDR1 SGHAT and CDR2 FQNNGV. The DNA of the CDR3 is TGTGCCAGCAGCTTAGACTACAGCTATGAAAAACTGTTTTTT. This gives the protein CASSLDYSYEKLFF.

In DNA form, the CDR3 reads TGTGCCTGGACTGCCCTTGTAGGGGCTGAAGCTTTCTTT. Its translation: CAWTALVGAEAFF. The chain carries TRBV30 and TRBJ1-1, with D possibly TRBD1 on 5 matching bases. Germline CDR1 GTSNPN, CDR2 SVGIG (reference sequence). The V end lost 4 bases, the J end lost 6 bases, and 15 bases lay between the germline ends. There are 13 residues in the CDR3.

V gene TRBV24-1 combines with J gene TRBJ2-1, with 15 bases that match TRBD2. V was clipped by 3 bases and J by 12 bases; unmatched bases: 8. CDR3 length: 16 amino acids. CDR1 is KGHDR and CDR2 is SFDVKD in the germline V gene. The CDR3 here is CATSDPGLAGGIRQFF. Written as DNA, the CDR3 is TGTGCCACCAGTGATCCGGGACTAGCGGGAGGAATTAGGCAGTTCTTC.

The chain has TRBV6-1 and TRBJ1-1; D gene unclear. CDR1 is MNHNS and CDR2 is SASEGT in the germline V gene. Trimming left V 3 bases short and J 7 bases short, with 12 bases between. The CDR3 spans 13 residues. CDR3 DNA sequence: TGTGCCAGCAGTGATCGAGGGATGGGTGAAGCTTTCTTT. As protein: CASSDRGMGEAFF.

The V call is TRBV5-6, the J call TRBJ1-6; D is undetermined. The CDR3 covers 16 residues. In germline, CDR1 is SGHDT, CDR2 YYEEEE. Trimming stripped 2 bases from V and 5 bases from J, with 14 bases between. CDR3 bases: TGTGCCAGCAGCTTACGGTTCAATCGTAATAATTCACCCCTCCACTTT. This codes for CASSLRFNRNNSPLHF.

The chain recombines TRBV4-3 with TRBJ1-6; the match to TRBD1 covers 8 bases. This CDR3 region has 15 residues. The germline CDR1 and CDR2 sequences are LGHNA and YSLEER. V dropped 4 bases and J dropped 10; count of bases not matched to a gene: 9. CDR3: CASSPKAGGASPLHF. DNA of the CDR3: TGCGCCAGCAGCCCAAAGGCAGGGGGCGCCTCACCCCTCCACTTT.

The chain uses TRBV4-1 and TRBJ2-1; 9 bases line up with TRBD1. V gave up 3 bases and J gave up 8 bases; unmatched junction bases: 8. Germline CDR1 reads MGHRA; CDR2 reads YSYEKL. CDR3 length: 15 residues. The CDR3 DNA reads TGCGCCAGCAGCCAGGGACAGGGATCTGTGTATGAGCAGTTCTTC. Protein product: CASSQGQGSVYEQFF.

The genes are TRBV19 and TRBJ1-3; D not certain. Germline V lookup: CDR1 LNHDA, CDR2 SQIVND (reference sequence). The V and J ends lost 7 bases and 2 bases respectively, with 9 bases between them. The CDR3 covers 13 residues. CDR3 protein: CASTDNPGNTIYF. The CDR3 DNA sequence: TGTGCCAGTACTGACAATCCTGGAAACACCATATATTTT.

The gene calls are TRBV29-1 and TRBJ1-2; 7 positions match TRBD1. This CDR3 contains 14 residues. Germline values: CDR1 SQVTM, CDR2 ANQGSEA. Trimming removed 5 bases from V and 4 bases from J; junction bases left unmatched: 10. The CDR3 loop reads CSVCEQGLAYGYTF. CDR3 coding DNA: TGCAGCGTTTGCGAACAGGGGTTGGCCTATGGCTACACCTTC.

The V gene is TRBV3-1 (or the pseudogene TRBV3-2), the J gene TRBJ1-5; 7 positions match TRBD1. V trimming: 0 bases; J trimming: 6 bases; junction bases outside the gene matches: 5. Germline CDR1 and CDR2: LGHDT and YNNKEL (reference sequence). This CDR3 is built from 15 residues. CDR3 residues: CASSQDRGSGQPQHF. CDR3 in DNA: TGTGCCAGCAGCCAAGACAGGGGGTCAGGTCAGCCCCAGCATTTT.

The chain uses TRBV27 and TRBJ1-1, with a weak D call TRBD1 (5 bases). With 3 bases removed from V and 7 bases from J, the gap between germline ends came to 15 bases. CDR3 size: 14 residues. The germline V gene encodes CDR1 MNHEY and CDR2 SMNVEV (reference sequence). The DNA of the CDR3 is TGTGCCAGCAGTTTCTCCTCAGGGCTGAATGAAGCTTTCTTT. Translation: CASSFSSGLNEAFF.

This clone was detected a few times. V and J are TRBV30 and TRBJ1-2; D possibly corresponds to TRBD1 (6 bases). Germline V gene lookup returns CDR1 GTSNPN and CDR2 SVGIG (reference sequence). V was clipped by 0 bases and J by 7 bases, with 12 bases between them. CDR3 length equals 13 residues. The chain's CDR3 is CAWSVQGWGGYTF. CDR3 nucleotide sequence: TGTGCCTGGAGTGTGCAGGGGTGGGGTGGCTACACCTTC.

The chain recombines TRBV5-4 with TRBJ2-3, with D possibly TRBD1 on 6 matching bases. Deletions cut 3 bases from V and 3 bases from J, with 17 bases between. There are 16 residues in the CDR3. In germline, CDR1 is SGHNT, CDR2 YYREEE (reference sequence). CDR3 nucleotides: TGTGCCAGCAGCTCTTCGACAGGCTTTGGGACAGATACGCAGTATTTT. The encoded protein is CASSSSTGFGTDTQYF.

This clone has just a few counts. The chain recombines TRBV27 with TRBJ2-2; D is possibly TRBD1 (5 bases). Between the trimmed V and J ends, which lost 0 bases and 6 bases, there was a span of 17 bases. CDR3 length equals 17 residues. The germline CDR1 and CDR2 sequences are MNHEY and SMNVEV (reference sequence). CDR3 protein: CASSLSRSREIAGELFF. CDR3 DNA sequence: TGTGCCAGCAGTTTATCGAGGTCCAGGGAAATCGCCGGGGAGCTGTTTTTT.

The V gene is TRBV20-1, the J gene TRBJ2-7, with TRBD2 matching 15 bases. The CDR3 sequence is 16 residues long. Germline assignment: CDR1 DFQATT and CDR2 SNEGSKA (reference sequence). The V gene end was trimmed by 3 bases and the J gene end by 1 base; junction bases not matched to a gene: 4. CDR3 residues: CSASGLAGGRSYEQYF. Written as DNA, the CDR3 is TGCAGTGCTAGTGGACTAGCGGGAGGGCGATCCTACGAGCAGTACTTC.

The chain has TRBV10-3 and TRBJ2-7; D unresolved. Germline loops: CDR1 ENHRY, CDR2 SYGVKD. The CDR3 is made up of 13 amino acids. Trimming took off 0 bases at V and 6 bases at J, with 9 bases between the two ends. The DNA of the CDR3 is TGTGCCATCAGTGAGTCGAGAGGTGCCGAGCAGTACTTC. Amino acid sequence: CAISESRGAEQYF.

The genes are TRBV30 and TRBJ1-3, with D unresolved. CDR1 is GTSNPN, CDR2 SVGIG, per germline (reference sequence). This CDR3 region has 13 residues. Trimming removed 0 bases from V and 4 bases from J, with 7 bases in between. The DNA for the CDR3 is TGTGCCTGGAGTGTAACTAGCGGAAACACCATATATTTT. This codes for CAWSVTSGNTIYF.

The chain employs TRBV19 and TRBJ2-3; 14 bases are shared with TRBD2. The J segment lost 2 bases and the V segment lost 8 bases, leaving 12 bases of the junction unmatched. The length of the CDR3 is 18 residues. Germline V gene data show CDR1 as LNHDA and CDR2 as SQIVND (reference sequence). As DNA, the CDR3 is TGTGCCAGTTCCTACGGACTAGCGGGAGGATCATACACAGATACGCAGTATTTT. This codes for CASSYGLAGGSYTDTQYF.

This clone showed up just a few times. The chain carries TRBV7-9 and TRBJ2-7; D possibly corresponds to TRBD1 (8 bases). The CDR3 is 18 amino acids. Germline assignment: CDR1 SEHNR and CDR2 FQNEAQ (reference sequence). The V and J ends lost 5 bases and 5 bases respectively, with 28 bases between them. CDR3 loop: CASSRDRGRAGDYHEQYF. In DNA, the CDR3 is TGTGCCAGCAGCCGCGACAGGGGCAGGGCGGGAGACTACCACGAGCAGTACTTC.

The table lists this clone with a few counts. The chain has TRBV3-1 (or the pseudogene TRBV3-2) and TRBJ1-2; weak D call: TRBD1 (6 bases). The V and J ends lost 4 bases and 1 base respectively, with 19 bases between them. The CDR3 has 17 residues. The germline V gene has CDR1 LGHDT and CDR2 YNNKEL (reference sequence). CDR3 DNA: TGTGCCAGCAGCCTCTCCTCGAGGGGGTGGGATAACTATGGCTACACCTTC. As protein: CASSLSSRGWDNYGYTF.